This entry features one TCR beta chain sequence. This specimen comes from a study of blood T cell repertoires in COVID-19. Looking at the study overall: From the United States, Italy and Spain came samples of acute and convalescent COVID-19. The cDNA or gDNA used as material had been derived from T cells, B-cell-depleted T cells, or PBMCs.

As handled by the study authors: Amplifying reference gene primers gave estimates of nucleated cell counts. Clones were read by immunoSEQ multiplex PCR, and TCRdb kept only the in-frame ones, dropping some. The DNA gave D and trimming, while V, J and clone size come from that table. The top ten clones hold 1.8% of a sample with roughly 300,000 clones, just under 90% of them seen once. It was during active infection that Seattle patients were enrolled and then longitudinally followed. V trimming: 3 bases; J trimming: 4 bases; junction bases outside the gene matches: 3. Germline assignment: CDR1 SGHNT and CDR2 YYREEE (reference sequence). The CDR3 length is 15 residues.

Sequencing was performed on peripheral blood. The V and J genes are TRBV5-4 and TRBJ2-2; 10 bases line up with TRBD2. This sequence originates from a woman aged 25 to 45 with COVID-19, enrolled during active disease. The CDR3 sequence: CASSSGLAFTGELFF. CDR3 sequence (DNA): TGTGCCAGCAGCTCGGGACTAGCGTTCACCGGGGAGCTGTTTTTT. Drawing the rest from reference TRBV5-4 and TRBJ2-2, the complete variable domain is ETGVTQSPTHLIKTRGQQVTLRCSSQSGHNTVSWYQQALGQGPQFIFQYYREEENGRGNFPPRFSGLQFPNYSSELNVNALELDDSALYLCASSSGLAFTGELFFGEGSRLTVL.